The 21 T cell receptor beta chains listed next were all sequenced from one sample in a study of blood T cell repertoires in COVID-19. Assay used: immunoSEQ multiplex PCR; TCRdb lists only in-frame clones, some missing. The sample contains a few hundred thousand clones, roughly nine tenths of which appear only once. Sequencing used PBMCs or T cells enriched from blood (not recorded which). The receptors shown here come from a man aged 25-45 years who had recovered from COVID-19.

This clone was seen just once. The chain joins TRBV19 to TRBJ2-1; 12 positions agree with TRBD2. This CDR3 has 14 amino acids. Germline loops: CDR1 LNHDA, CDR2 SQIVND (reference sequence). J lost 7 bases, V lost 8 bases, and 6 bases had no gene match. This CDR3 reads CASSSGRGQNEQFF. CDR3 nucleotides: TGTGCCAGTTCTAGCGGGAGGGGGCAGAATGAGCAGTTCTTC.

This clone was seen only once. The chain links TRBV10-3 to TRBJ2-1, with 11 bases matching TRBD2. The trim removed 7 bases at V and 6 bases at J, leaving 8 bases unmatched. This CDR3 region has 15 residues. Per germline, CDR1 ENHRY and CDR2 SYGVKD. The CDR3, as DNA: TGTGCCATCACCGCGACTAGCGGGGCCTCCAATGAGCAGTTCTTC. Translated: CAITATSGASNEQFF.

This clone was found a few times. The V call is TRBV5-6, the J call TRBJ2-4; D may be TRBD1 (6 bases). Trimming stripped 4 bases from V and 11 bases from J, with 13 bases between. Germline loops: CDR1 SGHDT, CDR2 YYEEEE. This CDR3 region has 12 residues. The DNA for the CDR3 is TGTGCCAGCAGCCTGGACAGAATTGTTCAGTACTTC. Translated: CASSLDRIVQYF. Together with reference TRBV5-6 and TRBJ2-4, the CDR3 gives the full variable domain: DAGVTQSPTHLIKTRGQQVTLRCSPKSGHDTVSWYQQALGQGPQFIFQYYEEEERQRGNFPDRFSGHQFPNYSSELNVNALLLGDSALYLCASSLDRIVQYFGAGTRLSVL.

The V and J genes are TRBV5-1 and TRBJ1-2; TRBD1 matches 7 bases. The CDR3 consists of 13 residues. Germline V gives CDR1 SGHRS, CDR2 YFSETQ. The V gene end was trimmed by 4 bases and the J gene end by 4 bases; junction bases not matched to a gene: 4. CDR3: CASSIGTAYGYTF. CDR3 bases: TGCGCCAGCAGCATCGGGACAGCCTATGGCTACACCTTC.

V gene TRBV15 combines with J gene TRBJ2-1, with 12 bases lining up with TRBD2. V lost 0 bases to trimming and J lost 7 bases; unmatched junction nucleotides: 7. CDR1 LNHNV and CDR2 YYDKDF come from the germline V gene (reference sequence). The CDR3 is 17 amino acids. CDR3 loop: CATSRDRASGRENEQFF. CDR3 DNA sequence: TGTGCCACCAGCAGAGATCGTGCTAGCGGGAGGGAGAATGAGCAGTTCTTC.

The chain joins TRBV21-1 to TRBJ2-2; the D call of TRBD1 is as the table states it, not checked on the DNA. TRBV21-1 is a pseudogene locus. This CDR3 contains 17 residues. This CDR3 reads CASSKGQTGGDTGELFF. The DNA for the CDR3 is TGTGCCAGCAGCAAAGGACAGACAGGGGGCGACACCGGGGAGCTGTTTTTT.

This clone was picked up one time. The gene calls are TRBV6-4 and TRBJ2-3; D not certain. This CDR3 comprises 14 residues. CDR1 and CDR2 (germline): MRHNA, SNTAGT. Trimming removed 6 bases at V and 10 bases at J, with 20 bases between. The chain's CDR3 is CASSPTSQSRAQYF. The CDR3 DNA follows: TGTGCCAGCAGCCCAACTTCCCAAAGCCGCGCGCAGTATTTT.

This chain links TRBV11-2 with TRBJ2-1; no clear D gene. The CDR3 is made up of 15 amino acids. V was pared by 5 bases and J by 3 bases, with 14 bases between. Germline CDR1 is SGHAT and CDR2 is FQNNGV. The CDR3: CASSIRTADYNEQFF. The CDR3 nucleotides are TGTGCCAGCAGCATAAGAACCGCGGACTACAATGAGCAGTTCTTC.

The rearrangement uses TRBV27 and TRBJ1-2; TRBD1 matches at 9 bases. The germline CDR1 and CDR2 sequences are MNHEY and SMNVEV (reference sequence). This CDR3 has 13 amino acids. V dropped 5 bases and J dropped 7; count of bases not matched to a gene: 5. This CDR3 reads CASSPTGGSGYTF. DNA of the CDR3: TGTGCCAGCAGTCCAACAGGGGGCTCTGGCTACACCTTC.

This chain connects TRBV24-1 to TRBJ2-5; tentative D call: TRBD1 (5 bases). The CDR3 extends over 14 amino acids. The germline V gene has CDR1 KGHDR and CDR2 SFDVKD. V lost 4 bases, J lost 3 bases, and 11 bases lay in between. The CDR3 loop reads CATSEPSGKETQYF. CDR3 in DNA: TGTGCCACCAGTGAGCCCTCAGGGAAAGAGACCCAGTACTTC.

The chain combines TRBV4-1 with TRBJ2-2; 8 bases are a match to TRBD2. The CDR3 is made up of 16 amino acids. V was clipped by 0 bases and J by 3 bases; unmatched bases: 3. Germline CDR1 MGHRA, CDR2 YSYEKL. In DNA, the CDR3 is TGCGCCAGCAGCCAAGAGCCTAGCGGGTACACCGGGGAGCTGTTTTTT. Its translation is CASSQEPSGYTGELFF.

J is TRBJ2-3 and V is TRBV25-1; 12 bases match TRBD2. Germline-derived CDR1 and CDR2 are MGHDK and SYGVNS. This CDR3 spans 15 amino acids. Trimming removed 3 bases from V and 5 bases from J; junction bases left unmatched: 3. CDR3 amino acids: CASSDGLAGLDTQYF. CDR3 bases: TGTGCCAGCAGTGACGGACTAGCGGGGTTAGATACGCAGTATTTT. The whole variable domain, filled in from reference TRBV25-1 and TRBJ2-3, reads EADIYQTPRYLVIGTGKKITLECSQTMGHDKMYWYQQDPGMELHLIHYSYGVNSTEKGDLSSESTVSRIRTEHFPLTLESARPSHTSQYLCASSDGLAGLDTQYFGPGTRLTVL.

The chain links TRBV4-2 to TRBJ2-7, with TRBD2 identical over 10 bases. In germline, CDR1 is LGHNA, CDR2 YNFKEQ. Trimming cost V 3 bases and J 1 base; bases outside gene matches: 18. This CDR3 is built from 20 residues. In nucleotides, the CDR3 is TGTGCCAGCAGCCACCCCGGGACTAGCGTAGTATCCACGCCATCCTACGAGCAGTACTTC. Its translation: CASSHPGTSVVSTPSYEQYF.

The CDR3 nucleotides read TGTGCCAGCAGCTTAGACAGGAACACTGAAGCTTTCTTT. This gives the protein CASSLDRNTEAFF. J is TRBJ1-1 and V is TRBV7-2; D gene ambiguous. With 1 base removed from V and 1 base from J, the gap between germline ends came to 4 bases. The CDR3 has 13 residues. Germline V gene data show CDR1 as SGHTA and CDR2 as FQGNSA.

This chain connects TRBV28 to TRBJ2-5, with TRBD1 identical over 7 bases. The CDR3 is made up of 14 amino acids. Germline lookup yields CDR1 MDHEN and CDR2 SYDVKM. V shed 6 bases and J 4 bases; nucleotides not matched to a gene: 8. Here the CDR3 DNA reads TGTGCCAGCAGCCCGGGACAGCTCTCAGAGACCCAGTACTTC. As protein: CASSPGQLSETQYF.

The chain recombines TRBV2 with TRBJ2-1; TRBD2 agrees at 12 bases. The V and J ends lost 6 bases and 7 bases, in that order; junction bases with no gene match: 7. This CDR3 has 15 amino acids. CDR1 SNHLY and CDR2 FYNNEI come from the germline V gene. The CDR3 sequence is CASRARTSGTNEQFF. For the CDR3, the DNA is TGTGCCAGCAGAGCCCGGACTAGCGGGACAAATGAGCAGTTCTTC.

CDR3 in amino acids: CASSSGQHYGYTF. The CDR3 nucleotides read TGTGCCAGCAGTTCCGGACAGCACTATGGCTACACCTTC. This chain joins TRBV28 and TRBJ1-2, with D perhaps matching TRBD1 (6 bases). The CDR3 runs 13 residues. Trimming shortened V by 4 bases and J by 3 bases, and 9 bases separated the two germline ends. Germline assignment: CDR1 MDHEN and CDR2 SYDVKM.

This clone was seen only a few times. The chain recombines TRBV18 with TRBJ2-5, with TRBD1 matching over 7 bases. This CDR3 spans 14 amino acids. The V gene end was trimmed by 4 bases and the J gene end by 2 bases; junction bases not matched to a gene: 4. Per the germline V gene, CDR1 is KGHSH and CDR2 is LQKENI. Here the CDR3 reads CASSQRTGQETQYF. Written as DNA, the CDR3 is TGTGCCAGCTCACAGCGGACAGGTCAAGAGACCCAGTACTTC.

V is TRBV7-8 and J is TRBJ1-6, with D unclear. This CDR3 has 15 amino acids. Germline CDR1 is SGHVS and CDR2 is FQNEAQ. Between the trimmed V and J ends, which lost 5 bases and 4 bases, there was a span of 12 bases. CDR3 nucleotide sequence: TGTGCCAGCAGCATCGACAACACATATAATTCACCCCTCCACTTT. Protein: CASSIDNTYNSPLHF.

The CDR3 DNA is TGTGCCAGCAGTTCCGCCATGGGAGGGGGCTACACCTTC. It yields the protein CASSSAMGGGYTF. This chain links TRBV12-3 or TRBV12-4 with TRBJ1-2; no definite D call. Trimming stripped 4 bases from V and 8 bases from J, with 14 bases between. This CDR3 has 13 amino acids.

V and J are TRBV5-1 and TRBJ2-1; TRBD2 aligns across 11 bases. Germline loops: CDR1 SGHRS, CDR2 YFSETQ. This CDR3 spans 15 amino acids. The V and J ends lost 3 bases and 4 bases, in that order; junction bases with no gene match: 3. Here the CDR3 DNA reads TGCGCCAGCAGCTCGCGACTAGCGGGATACAATGAGCAGTTCTTC. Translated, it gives CASSSRLAGYNEQFF.